This TCR beta chain stems from a study of cytomegalovirus exposure and HLA in healthy donors. The study ran its PCR with 60 Vbeta and 13 Jbeta primers. TCRdb's table, derived via immunoSEQ multiplex PCR, lists solely in-frame clones and lacks some. This table holds some 96,000 clones, roughly three quarters found once. Per germline, CDR1 MNHEY and CDR2 SMNVEV (reference sequence). The CDR3 runs to 14 residues. Sequencing was carried out using PBMCs. The rearrangement uses TRBV27 and TRBJ2-5, with no clear D. TRBJ2-7 explains the end of the DNA better; the J call may be wrong. The clonotype comes from a man aged 35-49 years in good health and CMV-seronegative. CDR3 loop: CASSLAAAHYEQYF. CDR3 in DNA: TGTGCCAGCAGTTTAGCGGCAGCCCACTACGAGCAGTACTTC.